Below are 29 T cell receptor beta chains sequenced from a single sample in a study of CD8 T cells in ankylosing spondylitis (dated by TCRdb to about 2017). Library generation was performed with 5' RACE. Sequenced using an Illumina HiSeq 2500. The public reads were reanalyzed by TCRdb: fastp trimming at Q25, MiXCR alignment, in-frame beta chains only. Rows matching on CDR3 protein sequence are summarized as one entry with the most common DNA and genes. The sample table records 380,000 or so distinct CDR3 sequences; roughly 22% of these occur just once. The ten largest account for under 15% of the sample. The sequenced sample consisted of blood, either unsorted or a sorted T cell fraction (not recorded which). These receptors came from a male donor with ankylosing spondylitis or in good health (not recorded which).

This clonotype was seen a handful of times. The chain employs TRBV29-1 and TRBJ2-1; possibly TRBD1 for D (5 bases). V lost 3 bases to trimming and J lost 4 bases, with 16 bases between them. This CDR3 is built from 15 residues. Germline V lookup: CDR1 SQVTM, CDR2 ANQGSEA. The CDR3 bases are TGCAGCGTTGATTTGGACACGAGGATTTACAATGAGCAGTTCTTC. Translated, it gives CSVDLDTRIYNEQFF.

This clonotype has more than one count but fewer than ten. The gene calls are TRBV4-1 and TRBJ2-7; TRBD2 matches at 7 bases. The CDR3 covers 15 residues. CDR1 MGHRA and CDR2 YSYEKL come from the germline V gene. With V trimmed by 1 base and J by 3 bases, 6 bases remained unmatched. The CDR3 DNA sequence: TGCGCCAGCAGCCAAGTCTTGGGGAGGGGCTACGAGCAGTACTTC. Protein: CASSQVLGRGYEQYF.

The rearrangement joins TRBV6-5 to TRBJ2-1; D remains ambiguous. The CDR3 contains 13 residues. Germline values: CDR1 MNHEY, CDR2 SVGAGI. The V gene lost 2 bases and the J gene lost 6 bases, with 8 bases spanning the gap. CDR3: CASSYPPINEQFF. CDR3 nucleotides: TGTGCCAGCAGTTACCCCCCGATCAATGAGCAGTTCTTC.

This clonotype occurred a few times. The chain employs TRBV4-1 and TRBJ2-7; possible D gene TRBD2, 6 bases. The germline V gene has CDR1 MGHRA and CDR2 YSYEKL. Trimming cost V 0 bases and J 0 bases, with 12 bases left between them. CDR3 length: 16 residues. CDR3 nucleotides: TGCGCCAGCAGCCAAGATTGGCCGGGACTCTCCTACGAGCAGTACTTC. It translates to CASSQDWPGLSYEQYF.

This clonotype showed up just a few times. Here the CDR3 reads CASSFWEGETQYF. The CDR3 DNA follows: TGTGCCAGCAGCTTCTGGGAGGGGGAGACCCAGTACTTC. The V gene is TRBV11-2, the J gene TRBJ2-5, with TRBD2 identical over 7 bases. Germline-derived CDR1 and CDR2 are SGHAT and FQNNGV. V dropped 3 bases and J dropped 5; count of bases not matched to a gene: 3. The CDR3 has 13 residues.

The chain is built from TRBV4-1 and TRBJ2-7; D remains ambiguous. V gave up 1 base and J gave up 1 base, with 8 bases separating them. The CDR3 has 14 amino acids. The germline CDR1 and CDR2 sequences are MGHRA and YSYEKL. For the CDR3, the DNA is TGCGCCAGCAGCCAAGGGCTGGTATCCTACGAGCAGTACTTC. Residues: CASSQGLVSYEQYF.

The V gene is TRBV19, the J gene TRBJ1-1, with D possibly matching TRBD1 (6 bases). Germline V lookup: CDR1 LNHDA, CDR2 SQIVND (reference sequence). V lost 3 bases, J lost 4 bases, and 9 bases lay in between. The CDR3 has 13 residues. The DNA for the CDR3 is TGTGCCAGTAGTATTCGGGACACCACTGAAGCTTTCTTT. Amino acids: CASSIRDTTEAFF.

This clonotype was counted a few times. V and J are TRBV5-4 and TRBJ2-2, with TRBD2 matching over 7 bases. CDR3 size: 14 residues. With V trimmed by 5 bases and J by 6 bases, 7 bases remained unmatched. Germline values: CDR1 SGHNT, CDR2 YYREEE (reference sequence). The CDR3 spells CASRGTSGAGELFF. In DNA, the CDR3 is TGTGCCAGCAGAGGTACGAGCGGGGCCGGGGAGCTGTTTTTT. Variable domain in full (rest from reference TRBV5-4 and TRBJ2-2): ETGVTQSPTHLIKTRGQQVTLRCSSQSGHNTVSWYQQALGQGPQFIFQYYREEENGRGNFPPRFSGLQFPNYSSELNVNALELDDSALYLCASRGTSGAGELFFGEGSRLTVL.

This clonotype was seen only a few times. The chain uses TRBV10-3 and TRBJ2-7; D is unresolved. This CDR3 contains 14 residues. Germline V CDR1 and CDR2: ENHRY, SYGVKD. V lost 2 bases to trimming and J lost 12 bases, with 20 bases between them. As DNA, the CDR3 is TGTGCCATCAGTGAGCCGGCGGCGTCAACGAACCTGTACTTC. Translating it yields CAISEPAASTNLYF.

The chain links TRBV11-2 to TRBJ2-1, with 13 bases that match TRBD2. V lost 1 base and J lost 8; bases outside the gene matches: 11. The CDR3 contains 18 residues. Germline V gene sequence: CDR1 SGHAT, CDR2 FQNNGV. CDR3 nucleotide sequence: TGTGCCAGCAGCTTAGTACTAGCGGGGGGGCCGGGTTGGGATGAGCAGTTCTTC. It specifies CASSLVLAGGPGWDEQFF.

V and J are TRBV12-3 or TRBV12-4 and TRBJ2-2; tentative D call: TRBD1 (6 bases). Trimming cost V 8 bases and J 4 bases, with 20 bases left between them. The CDR3 sequence is 16 residues long. The CDR3 DNA reads TGTGCCAGCTTTGGTTGGGCCAGGGGAAGCACCGGGGAGCTGTTTTTT. Translating gives CASFGWARGSTGELFF.

The table lists this clonotype with a few counts. The chain couples TRBV5-5 to TRBJ1-6, with D perhaps TRBD1 (6 bases). Germline V lookup: CDR1 SGHKS, CDR2 YYEKEE (reference sequence). Trimming stripped 1 base from V and 6 bases from J, with 8 bases between. The CDR3 consists of 14 residues. The CDR3 DNA reads TGTGCCAGCAGCTTGTGGGACACTAATTCACCCCTCCACTTT. It encodes CASSLWDTNSPLHF.

This CDR3 reads CASSESPGVSSYEQYF. The CDR3 bases are TGTGCCAGCAGTGAAAGCCCAGGCGTGAGCTCCTACGAGCAGTACTTC. The rearrangement uses TRBV6-1 and TRBJ2-7; no firm D call. The CDR3 has 16 amino acids. Germline V gene sequence: CDR1 MNHNS, CDR2 SASEGT. Trimming stripped 2 bases from V and 0 bases from J, with 14 bases between.

The J gene is TRBJ2-7, the V gene TRBV20-1, with D possibly TRBD1 on 6 matching bases. CDR3 size: 15 residues. The V end was cut by 0 bases, the J end by 3 bases, with 15 bases between. Germline V gene sequence: CDR1 DFQATT, CDR2 SNEGSKA (reference sequence). CDR3 sequence: CSAREVGGWDYEQYF. The CDR3 bases are TGCAGTGCTAGAGAGGTTGGGGGCTGGGACTACGAGCAGTACTTC.

V is TRBV20-1 and J is TRBJ2-2; D not certain. Germline V CDR1 and CDR2: DFQATT, SNEGSKA (reference sequence). Trimming removed 0 bases at V and 4 bases at J, with 9 bases between. The CDR3 totals 14 residues. The CDR3 here is CSARDSYPTGELFF. The CDR3 DNA reads TGCAGTGCTAGAGATAGCTACCCCACCGGGGAGCTGTTTTTT.

This clonotype was counted a few times. CDR3 in amino acids: CASSLEGSGGTDTQYF. CDR3 sequence (DNA): TGTGCCAGCAGCTTAGAAGGTAGCGGGGGCACAGATACGCAGTATTTT. The genes are TRBV7-2 and TRBJ2-3, with 8 bases lining up with TRBD2. J lost 1 base, V lost 1 base, and 4 bases had no gene match. The CDR3 has 16 amino acids. The germline V gene has CDR1 SGHTA and CDR2 FQGNSA.

The DNA of the CDR3 is TGCAGCGTCCTACTAGCGGGGGACTTAGATACGCAGTATTTT. It yields the protein CSVLLAGDLDTQYF. The chain links TRBV29-1 to TRBJ2-3; 11 bases are a match to TRBD2. The V gene end was trimmed by 6 bases and the J gene end by 5 bases; junction bases not matched to a gene: 7. CDR1 and CDR2 (germline): SQVTM, ANQGSEA. The CDR3 runs 14 residues.

This sequence joins TRBV5-6 and TRBJ2-5; 15 nucleotides match TRBD2. The V segment lost 4 bases and the J segment 4 bases; nucleotides outside the gene matches: 2. There are 15 residues in the CDR3. The germline V gene has CDR1 SGHDT and CDR2 YYEEEE. As DNA, the CDR3 is TGTGCCAGCAGCGTGGGACTAGCGGGGGGAGAGACCCAGTACTTC. This encodes CASSVGLAGGETQYF.

This clonotype was seen a handful of times. The chain carries TRBV4-1 and TRBJ1-1; no definite D call. Germline V gene lookup returns CDR1 MGHRA and CDR2 YSYEKL. V lost 1 base and J 0 bases, leaving 6 bases between the germline ends. The CDR3 is 14 amino acids. CDR3 DNA sequence: TGCGCCAGCAGCCAAGTTGGGGTGAACACTGAAGCTTTCTTT. This sequence encodes CASSQVGVNTEAFF.

The gene calls are TRBV7-9 and TRBJ2-6, with 8 bases fitting TRBD1. The V segment lost 5 bases and the J segment 2 bases; nucleotides outside the gene matches: 2. This CDR3 is built from 15 residues. Germline CDR1 is SEHNR and CDR2 is FQNEAQ (reference sequence). CDR3 DNA sequence: TGTGCCAGCAGCCAACAGGGGGCTGGGGCCAACGTCCTGACTTTC. Amino acid sequence: CASSQQGAGANVLTF. Together with reference TRBV7-9 and TRBJ2-6, the CDR3 gives the full variable domain: DTGVSQNPRHKITKRGQNVTFRCDPISEHNRLYWYRQTLGQGPEFLTYFQNEAQLEKSRLLSDRFSAERPKGSFSTLEIQRTEQGDSAMYLCASSQQGAGANVLTFGAGSRLTVL.

The sample holds a few counts of this clonotype. The chain joins TRBV11-2 to TRBJ2-7; 8 nucleotides agree with TRBD1. V trimming: 5 bases; J trimming: 3 bases; junction bases outside the gene matches: 9. Germline loops: CDR1 SGHAT, CDR2 FQNNGV. The CDR3 length is 15 residues. The CDR3 loop is CASSRPDRASYEQYF. The DNA for the CDR3 is TGTGCCAGCAGCCGACCGGACAGGGCGAGCTACGAGCAGTACTTC.

This chain uses TRBV6-2 or TRBV6-3 with TRBJ2-3; 8 bases map to TRBD2. Per the germline V gene, CDR1 is MNHEY and CDR2 is SVGEGT. The CDR3 runs 16 residues. J lost 1 base, V lost 0 bases, and 3 bases had no gene match. CDR3 amino acids: CASSYSAGGRTDTQYF. Written as DNA, the CDR3 is TGTGCCAGCAGTTACTCGGCGGGGGGTCGCACAGATACGCAGTATTTT.

The V gene is TRBV12-3 or TRBV12-4, the J gene TRBJ2-5; D ambiguous. V was clipped by 4 bases and J by 2 bases, with 14 bases between them. This CDR3 comprises 15 residues. CDR3 region: CASSSYAERQETQYF. In DNA, the CDR3 is TGTGCCAGCAGTTCTTATGCGGAGAGGCAAGAGACCCAGTACTTC.

This clonotype occurred a few times. The V call is TRBV27, the J call TRBJ2-2; 8 nucleotides line up with TRBD1. From germline, CDR1 is MNHEY and CDR2 SMNVEV (reference sequence). The trim removed 2 bases at V and 5 bases at J, leaving 4 bases unmatched. This CDR3 spans 15 amino acids. CDR3 nucleotides: TGTGCCAGCAGTTTAAAGGACAGGGAGACCGGGGAGCTGTTTTTT. Translated: CASSLKDRETGELFF.

The chain uses TRBV3-1 and TRBJ2-5, with TRBD2 matching 8 bases. From germline, CDR1 is LGHDT and CDR2 YNNKEL (reference sequence). The CDR3 has 17 residues. V was clipped by 0 bases and J by 5 bases; unmatched bases: 11. The CDR3 here is CASSQDWVAGPKETQYF. The DNA of the CDR3 is TGTGCCAGCAGCCAAGATTGGGTAGCGGGGCCTAAGGAGACCCAGTACTTC.

This clonotype was observed a handful of times. The rearrangement uses TRBV15 and TRBJ2-1, with unresolved D. The CDR3 extends over 12 amino acids. The germline CDR1 and CDR2 sequences are LNHNV and YYDKDF (reference sequence). The V and J ends lost 4 bases and 6 bases respectively, with 7 bases between them. CDR3 protein: CATSTVINEQFF. The CDR3, as DNA: TGTGCCACCAGCACCGTGATCAATGAGCAGTTCTTC.

This clonotype was counted many times. The genes are TRBV6-1 and TRBJ2-3; the match to TRBD1 covers 7 bases. V lost 5 bases, J lost 3 bases, and 5 bases stayed unmatched. Germline values: CDR1 MNHNS, CDR2 SASEGT. The CDR3 has 14 amino acids. In DNA form, the CDR3 reads TGTGCCAGCAGTCTAGACAGGGCGACAGATACGCAGTATTTT. Translation gives CASSLDRATDTQYF.

The chain joins TRBV10-3 to TRBJ1-1; tentative D call: TRBD1 (5 bases). Germline V CDR1 and CDR2: ENHRY, SYGVKD. The ends were cut back, 7 bases at V and 1 base at J, with 16 bases in the middle. CDR3 length: 15 residues. The CDR3 nucleotides read TGTGCCATCAACTCCAAGGGGACGGGGAACACTGAAGCTTTCTTT. Translation gives CAINSKGTGNTEAFF.

This clonotype was observed at least ten times. The chain links TRBV12-3 or TRBV12-4 to TRBJ2-1; 9 nucleotides match TRBD2. The CDR3 totals 16 residues. With V trimmed by 5 bases and J by 5 bases, 10 bases remained unmatched. The DNA of the CDR3 is TGTGCCAGCAGTCCCTCTGCTAGCGGGGTCCACAATGAGCAGTTCTTC. Protein sequence: CASSPSASGVHNEQFF.